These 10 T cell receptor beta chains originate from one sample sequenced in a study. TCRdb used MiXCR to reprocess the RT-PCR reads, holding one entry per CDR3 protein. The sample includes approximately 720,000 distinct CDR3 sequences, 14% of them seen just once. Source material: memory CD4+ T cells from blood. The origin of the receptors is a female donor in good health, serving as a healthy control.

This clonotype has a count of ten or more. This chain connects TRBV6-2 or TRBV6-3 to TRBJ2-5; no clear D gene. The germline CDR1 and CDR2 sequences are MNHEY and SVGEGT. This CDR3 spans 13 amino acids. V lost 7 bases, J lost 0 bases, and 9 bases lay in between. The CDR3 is CASNRRNQETQYF. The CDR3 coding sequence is TGTGCCAGCAACCGACGAAACCAAGAGACCCAGTACTTC.

This CDR3 reads CGVRRGPQETQYF. DNA of the CDR3: TGTGGGGTCCGCCGGGGCCCCCAAGAGACCCAGTACTTC. The chain joins TRBV6-2 or TRBV6-3 to TRBJ2-5; D may correspond to TRBD1 or TRBD2 (5 bases each). Germline V gives CDR1 MNHEY, CDR2 SVGEGT. This CDR3 is 13 amino acids long.

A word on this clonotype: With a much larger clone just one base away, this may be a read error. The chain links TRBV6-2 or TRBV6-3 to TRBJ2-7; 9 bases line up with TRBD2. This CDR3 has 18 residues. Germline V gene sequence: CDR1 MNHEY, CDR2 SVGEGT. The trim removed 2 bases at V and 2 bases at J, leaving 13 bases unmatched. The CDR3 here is CASSYQVTSGLHTYEQYF. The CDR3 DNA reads TGTGCCAGCAGTTACCAGGTTACTAGCGGGTTACACACCTACGAGCAGTACTTC.

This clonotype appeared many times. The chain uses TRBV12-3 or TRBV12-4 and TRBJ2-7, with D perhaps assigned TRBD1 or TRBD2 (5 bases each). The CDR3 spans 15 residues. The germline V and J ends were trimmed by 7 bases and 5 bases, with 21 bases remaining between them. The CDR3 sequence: CASTRSGGMINEQYF. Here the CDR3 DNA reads TGTGCCAGCACTCGAAGTGGGGGTATGATCAACGAGCAGTACTTC.

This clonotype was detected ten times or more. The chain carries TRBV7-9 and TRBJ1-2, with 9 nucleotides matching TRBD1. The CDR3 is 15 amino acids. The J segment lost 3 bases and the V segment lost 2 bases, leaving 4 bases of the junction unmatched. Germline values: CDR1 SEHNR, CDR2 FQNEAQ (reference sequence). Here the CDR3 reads CASSLFRDRDYGYTF. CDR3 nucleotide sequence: TGTGCCAGCAGCTTATTCCGGGACAGGGACTATGGCTACACCTTC.

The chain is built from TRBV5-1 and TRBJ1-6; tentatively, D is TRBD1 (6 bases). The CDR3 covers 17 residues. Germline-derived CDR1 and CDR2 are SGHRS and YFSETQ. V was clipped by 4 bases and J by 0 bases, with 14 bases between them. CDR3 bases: TGCGCCAGCAGCCCGGGACAAGTGCCCTCCTATAATTCACCCCTCCACTTT. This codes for CASSPGQVPSYNSPLHF.

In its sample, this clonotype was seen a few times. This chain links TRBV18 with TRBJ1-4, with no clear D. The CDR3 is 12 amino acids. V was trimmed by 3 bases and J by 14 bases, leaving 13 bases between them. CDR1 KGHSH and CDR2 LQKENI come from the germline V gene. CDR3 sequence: CASSPDRERLFF. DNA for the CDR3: TGTGCCAGCTCACCGGACCGGGAAAGGCTGTTTTTT.

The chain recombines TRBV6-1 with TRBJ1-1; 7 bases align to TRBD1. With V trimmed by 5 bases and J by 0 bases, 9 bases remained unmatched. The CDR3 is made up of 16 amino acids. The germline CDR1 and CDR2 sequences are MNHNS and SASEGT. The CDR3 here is CASSRSEGAMNTEAFF. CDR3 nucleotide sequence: TGTGCCAGCAGTCGGTCCGAGGGGGCTATGAACACTGAAGCTTTCTTT.

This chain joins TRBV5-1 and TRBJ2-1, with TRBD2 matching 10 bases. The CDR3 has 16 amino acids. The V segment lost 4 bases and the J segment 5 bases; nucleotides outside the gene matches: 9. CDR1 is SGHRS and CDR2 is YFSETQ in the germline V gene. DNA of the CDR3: TGCGCCAGCAGCCACCTACTAGCGGGGTCTGACAATGAGCAGTTCTTC. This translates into CASSHLLAGSDNEQFF.

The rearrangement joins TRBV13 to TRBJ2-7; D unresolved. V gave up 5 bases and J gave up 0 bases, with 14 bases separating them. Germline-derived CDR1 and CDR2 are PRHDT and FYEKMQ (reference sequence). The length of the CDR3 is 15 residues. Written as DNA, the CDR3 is TGTGCCAGCAGCCCCAACTTGAACCCCTCCTACGAGCAGTACTTC. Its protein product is CASSPNLNPSYEQYF. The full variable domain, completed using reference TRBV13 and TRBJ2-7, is AAGVIQSPRHLIKEKRETATLKCYPIPRHDTVYWYQQGPGQDPQFLISFYEKMQSDKGSIPDRFSAQQFSDYHSELNMSSLELGDSALYFCASSPNLNPSYEQYFGPGTRLTVT.